This entry describes one T cell receptor beta chain. Generated by immunoSEQ multiplex PCR, the TCRdb table keeps only in-frame clones and is missing some. The top ten hold 3.7% of the sample, which has some 70,000 clones, just under 95% seen once. The source of the sample is a study of T cell changes during pregnancy in multiple sclerosis. Germline CDR1 LGHNA, CDR2 YSLEER. The CDR3 covers 16 residues. Trimming cost V 5 bases and J 6 bases, with 20 bases left between them. This clonotype was sampled from a female donor in good health, enrolled as a control in a pregnancy study. The sequencing here drew on peripheral blood, taken after pregnancy. The chain is built from TRBV4-3 and TRBJ2-1, with a possible D match to TRBD2 (5 bases). DNA for the CDR3: TGCGCCAGCAGCGTATATACGGATTTAAGCGGCAATGAGCAGTTCTTC. Translating gives CASSVYTDLSGNEQFF.